Below are 32 T cell receptor beta chains sequenced from a single sample in a study of control samples from healthy donors and cancer patients. Profiling relied on immunoSEQ multiplex PCR, and the TCRdb table lists in-frame clones only, not all of them. The data show 45,000 to 60,000 clones, 87% seen once. Sequencing was done on a sample of PBMCs. Receptors originate from a man in his 60s with head and neck cancer.

The chain is built from TRBV27 and TRBJ2-4; D not certain. The CDR3 has 13 residues. The V and J ends lost 3 bases and 4 bases respectively, with 7 bases between them. CDR1 and CDR2 from the germline V gene are MNHEY and SMNVEV (reference sequence). CDR3 DNA: TGTGCCAGCAGTTTGAGTAGGAAAAACATTCAGTACTTC. It codes for CASSLSRKNIQYF.

The chain carries TRBV5-1 and TRBJ2-1; TRBD2 might be the D (6 bases). This CDR3 is built from 14 residues. Germline CDR1 SGHRS, CDR2 YFSETQ. The germline V and J ends were trimmed by 0 bases and 5 bases, with 9 bases remaining between them. The CDR3: CASSLGPGDNEQFF. As DNA, the CDR3 is TGCGCCAGCAGCTTGGGTCCGGGAGACAATGAGCAGTTCTTC.

The chain is built from TRBV7-3 and TRBJ2-3, with D uncertain. The CDR3 runs to 15 residues. V was trimmed by 2 bases and J by 5 bases, leaving 14 bases between them. CDR1 and CDR2 from the germline V gene are SGHTA and FQGTGA. CDR3 nucleotide sequence: TGTGCCAGCAGCTTAGGTGGGCCGCCCCGAGATACGCAGTATTTT. Translating it yields CASSLGGPPRDTQYF.

The rearrangement uses TRBV14 and TRBJ1-4; maybe TRBD1 (5 bases). Between the trimmed V and J ends, which lost 2 bases and 0 bases, there was a span of 16 bases. Germline CDR1 reads SGHDN; CDR2 reads FVKESK. The CDR3 loop spans 18 amino acids. The CDR3 here is CASSQKLWTTATNEKLFF. DNA for the CDR3: TGTGCCAGCAGCCAAAAACTTTGGACAACCGCAACTAATGAAAAACTGTTTTTT.

This rearrangement joins TRBV30 to TRBJ2-5, with a tentative D call TRBD1 (6 bases). Germline CDR1 is GTSNPN and CDR2 is SVGIG (reference sequence). The germline V and J ends were trimmed by 2 bases and 4 bases, with 14 bases remaining between them. The CDR3 contains 14 residues. The CDR3: CAWSSPTGRETQYF. In DNA form, the CDR3 reads TGTGCCTGGAGTTCTCCAACAGGGAGAGAGACCCAGTACTTC.

DNA of the CDR3: TGTGCCAGCAGCCAATCGAGAGGCAGCGGTACCTACAATGAGCAGTTCTTC. Its translation is CASSQSRGSGTYNEQFF. The chain combines TRBV3-1 (or the pseudogene TRBV3-2) with TRBJ2-1; possibly TRBD2 for D (5 bases). Per the germline V gene, CDR1 is LGHDT and CDR2 is YNNKEL (reference sequence). The CDR3 runs to 17 residues. V shed 2 bases and J shed 2 bases, with 16 bases lying between them.

The rearrangement links TRBV5-4 to TRBJ2-6; D gene ambiguous. The V and J ends lost 1 base and 1 base respectively, with 12 bases between them. Germline-derived CDR1 and CDR2 are SGHNT and YYREEE (reference sequence). This CDR3 has 17 amino acids. The chain's CDR3 is CASSLILRSSGANVLTF. CDR3 nucleotide sequence: TGTGCCAGCAGCTTGATCCTCCGGTCGTCTGGGGCCAACGTCCTGACTTTC.

The chain has TRBV6-2 or TRBV6-3 and TRBJ2-5; 9 bases fit TRBD2. CDR3 length: 15 residues. Germline V gene sequence: CDR1 MNHEY, CDR2 SVGEGT. Losses at the gene ends were 3 bases for V and 5 bases for J; bases not matched to a gene: 7. DNA for the CDR3: TGTGCCAGCAGTTATTTCGGCGGGAGGGGGGAGACCCAGTACTTC. Translated: CASSYFGGRGETQYF.

The chain employs TRBV5-8 and TRBJ2-3, with 8 bases identical to TRBD1. J was trimmed by 3 bases and V by 6 bases; bases with no gene match: 12. Germline V gene data show CDR1 as SGHTS and CDR2 as YDEGEE. This CDR3 is built from 16 residues. CDR3 in amino acids: CASTPTGASMTDTQYF. As DNA, the CDR3 is TGTGCCAGCACCCCGACAGGGGCGAGTATGACAGATACGCAGTATTTT.

V gene TRBV6-5 combines with J gene TRBJ2-5, with D possibly TRBD2 on 5 matching bases. Trimming left V 8 bases short and J 9 bases short, with 22 bases between. There are 14 residues in the CDR3. Germline V CDR1 and CDR2: MNHEY, SVGAGI. The CDR3 DNA is TGTGCCAGCGGGATGGATGTCGGCGGGTCTCCCCAGTACTTC. Translation: CASGMDVGGSPQYF.

The chain links TRBV24-1 to TRBJ2-1, with TRBD1 matching over 8 bases. The V and J ends lost 2 bases and 0 bases, in that order; junction bases with no gene match: 8. Looked up from germline, CDR1 is KGHDR and CDR2 is SFDVKD. The CDR3 covers 18 residues. CDR3 protein: CATSDSQGAGTSYNEQFF. For the CDR3, the DNA is TGTGCCACCAGTGATTCCCAGGGGGCGGGGACCTCCTACAATGAGCAGTTCTTC.

There are a few counts of this clone. This CDR3 is also generated by other DNA sequences in the sample. The chain employs TRBV4-3 and TRBJ2-3; 8 bases are shared with TRBD1. J lost 3 bases, V lost 0 bases, and 5 bases had no gene match. The V gene's germline CDR1 is LGHNA and CDR2 YSLEER. The CDR3 has 16 amino acids. The chain's CDR3 is CASSQDPGGDTDTQYF. The CDR3, as DNA: TGCGCCAGCAGCCAAGATCCAGGGGGCGATACAGATACGCAGTATTTT.

This rearrangement joins TRBV7-3 to TRBJ2-3; D might be TRBD2 (6 bases). The CDR3 extends over 15 amino acids. Looked up from germline, CDR1 is SGHTA and CDR2 is FQGTGA. With 5 bases removed from V and 2 bases from J, the gap between germline ends came to 14 bases. CDR3 amino acids: CASSPGGRDTDTQYF. As DNA, the CDR3 is TGTGCCAGCAGCCCCGGGGGACGGGACACAGATACGCAGTATTTT.

The chain carries TRBV30 and TRBJ1-2; weak D call: TRBD1 (6 bases). The germline V and J ends were trimmed by 1 base and 5 bases, with 17 bases remaining between them. The germline V gene encodes CDR1 GTSNPN and CDR2 SVGIG (reference sequence). The CDR3 totals 15 residues. CDR3 loop: CAWSGTPGQIYGYTF. CDR3 in DNA: TGTGCCTGGAGTGGTACCCCGGGACAAATATATGGCTACACCTTC.

J is TRBJ1-1 and V is TRBV2; no clear D gene. The CDR3 sequence is 16 residues long. Germline-derived CDR1 and CDR2 are SNHLY and FYNNEI. V lost 7 bases to trimming and J lost 4 bases, with 22 bases between them. CDR3 region: CASTLDGSPSGTEAFF. As DNA, the CDR3 is TGTGCCAGCACTCTAGATGGGTCGCCGAGTGGCACTGAAGCTTTCTTT.

This clone occurred a few times. The genes are TRBV5-1 and TRBJ1-6, with 7 bases that match TRBD1. The CDR3 spans 15 residues. CDR1 and CDR2 from the germline V gene are SGHRS and YFSETQ. Losses at the gene ends were 3 bases for V and 9 bases for J; bases not matched to a gene: 9. The CDR3 region is CASSYRTGDRSPLHF. In DNA form, the CDR3 reads TGCGCCAGCAGCTACCGCACAGGGGATCGTTCACCCCTCCACTTT.

The chain employs TRBV11-2 and TRBJ2-5; 13 bases match TRBD2. V gave up 3 bases and J gave up 4 bases; unmatched junction bases: 8. The CDR3 loop spans 17 amino acids. From germline, CDR1 is SGHAT and CDR2 FQNNGV. CDR3 sequence: CASSFHPGLAGVETQYF. CDR3 nucleotides: TGTGCCAGCAGCTTCCACCCCGGACTAGCGGGAGTAGAGACCCAGTACTTC.

The chain recombines TRBV4-1 with TRBJ1-5, with D possibly being TRBD1 (5 bases). Germline assignment: CDR1 MGHRA and CDR2 YSYEKL. With 1 base removed from V and 4 bases from J, the gap between germline ends came to 5 bases. This CDR3 region has 13 residues. CDR3 sequence reads: CASSQGQNQPQHF. The CDR3 DNA sequence: TGCGCCAGCAGCCAAGGACAGAATCAGCCCCAGCATTTT.

The count of this clone is one. The chain couples TRBV7-3 to TRBJ2-3; no clear D. The CDR3 is made up of 12 amino acids. Germline lookup yields CDR1 SGHTA and CDR2 FQGTGA. The V and J ends lost 3 bases and 1 base respectively, with 2 bases between them. CDR3: CASSLGTDTQYF. The CDR3 DNA reads TGTGCCAGCAGCTTGGGCACAGATACGCAGTATTTT.

J is TRBJ1-1 and V is TRBV2, with 9 bases that match TRBD1. The junction had 3 bases not matched to a gene; V was cut back by 6 bases and J by 1 base. This CDR3 is built from 14 residues. Germline V CDR1 and CDR2: SNHLY, FYNNEI. The CDR3 DNA reads TGTGCCAGCAGGCTACAGGGGGCGAACACTGAAGCTTTCTTT. Translating gives CASRLQGANTEAFF.

The table lists this clone with a count of one. This chain uses TRBV3-1 (or the pseudogene TRBV3-2) with TRBJ1-1, with D unresolved. Deletions cut 0 bases from V and 11 bases from J, with 13 bases between. Germline-derived CDR1 and CDR2 are LGHDT and YNNKEL (reference sequence). This CDR3 has 13 amino acids. CDR3 DNA sequence: TGTGCCAGCAGCCAAGATGGGTCTGGCGCTGCTTTCTTT. It is translated as CASSQDGSGAAFF.

The chain carries TRBV10-2 and TRBJ2-2; 9 bases match TRBD1. The CDR3 is 15 residues long. CDR1 and CDR2 (germline): WSHSY, SAAADI. The trim removed 8 bases at V and 4 bases at J, leaving 8 bases unmatched. CDR3 residues: CASEKEDRGTGELFF. DNA for the CDR3: TGCGCCAGCGAAAAAGAGGACAGGGGCACCGGGGAGCTGTTTTTT.

This clone came up once. V gene TRBV23-1 combines with J gene TRBJ2-4; D might be TRBD1 (5 bases). TRBV23-1 belongs to the ORF category, with a function that is uncertain. V lost 3 bases, J lost 1 base, and 22 bases lay in between. The CDR3 is made up of 19 amino acids. CDR3 in DNA: TGCGCCAGCAGTCAGCCTACTTCCCCAGGGTTCGGGGCCAAAAACATTCAGTACTTC. It is translated as CASSQPTSPGFGAKNIQYF.

The gene calls are TRBV14 and TRBJ2-2; D may be TRBD2 (5 bases). With 1 base removed from V and 5 bases from J, the gap between germline ends came to 11 bases. The CDR3 contains 15 residues. The germline V gene has CDR1 SGHDN and CDR2 FVKESK. The CDR3 reads CASSQGGYKTGELFF. CDR3 nucleotide sequence: TGTGCCAGCAGCCAAGGCGGGTATAAGACCGGGGAGCTGTTTTTT.

This clone showed up just a few times. The rearrangement joins TRBV7-2 to TRBJ2-2, with unresolved D. V shed 5 bases and J shed 5 bases, with 12 bases lying between them. This CDR3 spans 14 amino acids. Germline CDR1 and CDR2: SGHTA and FQGNSA. The CDR3 loop is CASSHGGRTGELFF. The DNA of the CDR3 is TGTGCCAGCAGCCATGGTGGGCGGACCGGGGAGCTGTTTTTT.

The chain uses TRBV6-2 or TRBV6-3 and TRBJ2-1, with D tentatively TRBD2 (6 bases). The CDR3 runs 17 residues. The germline V and J ends were trimmed by 2 bases and 0 bases, with 14 bases remaining between them. Germline loops: CDR1 MNHEY, CDR2 SVGEGT. CDR3 residues: CASSYGSGQSSYNEQFF. CDR3 bases: TGTGCCAGCAGTTACGGCAGCGGGCAAAGCTCCTACAATGAGCAGTTCTTC.

This clone has more than one count but fewer than ten. This chain joins TRBV19 and TRBJ1-2, with TRBD1 matching 7 bases. J lost 2 bases, V lost 5 bases, and 5 bases had no gene match. The CDR3 totals 14 residues. Germline loops: CDR1 LNHDA, CDR2 SQIVND (reference sequence). The CDR3 spells CASSSQGGNYGYTF. The DNA for the CDR3 is TGTGCCAGTAGTTCGCAGGGGGGCAACTATGGCTACACCTTC. The complete variable domain, with remaining parts taken from reference TRBV19 and TRBJ1-2, reads DGGITQSPKYLFRKEGQNVTLSCEQNLNHDAMYWYRQDPGQGLRLIYYSQIVNDFQKGDIAEGYSVSREKKESFPLTVTSAQKNPTAFYLCASSSQGGNYGYTFGSGTRLTVV.

This clone was found a few times. The chain links TRBV11-2 to TRBJ2-7; D is possibly TRBD1 (6 bases). CDR3 length equals 14 residues. Germline V lookup: CDR1 SGHAT, CDR2 FQNNGV. V lost 5 bases and J lost 2, with 13 bases in between. The chain's CDR3 is CASSGRDTPYEQYF. The DNA for the CDR3 is TGTGCCAGCAGCGGCCGGGACACCCCCTACGAGCAGTACTTC.

This clone appeared a few times. The chain employs TRBV16 and TRBJ2-2; tentative D call: TRBD1 (6 bases). The CDR3 contains 18 residues. The germline V gene has CDR1 KGHSY and CDR2 FQNENV. The V end was cut by 5 bases, the J end by 0 bases, with 19 bases between. The CDR3 sequence: CASSVHPNRATNTGELFF. CDR3 bases: TGTGCCAGCAGCGTACACCCAAACAGGGCGACGAACACCGGGGAGCTGTTTTTT. The entire variable domain, with the rest obtained from reference TRBV16 and TRBJ2-2, is as follows: GEEVAQTPKHLVRGEGQKAKLYCAPIKGHSYVFWYQQVLKNEFKFLISFQNENVFDETGMPKERFSAKCLPNSPCSLEIQATKLEDSAVYFCASSVHPNRATNTGELFFGEGSRLTVL.

The chain has TRBV6-4 and TRBJ2-5; D remains unclear. CDR1 and CDR2 from the germline V gene are MRHNA and SNTAGT. CDR3 length equals 15 residues. V gave up 2 bases and J gave up 0 bases, with 10 bases separating them. The CDR3 protein is CASSDTVPYQETQYF. The DNA for the CDR3 is TGTGCCAGCAGTGACACCGTACCTTACCAAGAGACCCAGTACTTC.

The chain uses TRBV5-4 and TRBJ1-1, with 7 bases that match TRBD1. Germline values: CDR1 SGHNT, CDR2 YYREEE (reference sequence). V shed 4 bases and J 1 base; nucleotides not matched to a gene: 16. The CDR3 sequence is 18 residues long. The CDR3 protein is CASSPVGGWNRGNTEAFF. CDR3 nucleotides: TGTGCCAGCAGCCCAGTGGGGGGCTGGAACAGGGGGAACACTGAAGCTTTCTTT.

The rearrangement links TRBV24-1 to TRBJ1-1; possibly TRBD1 for D (5 bases). This CDR3 has 13 amino acids. Between the trimmed V and J ends, which lost 3 bases and 7 bases, there was a span of 11 bases. Germline V gene lookup returns CDR1 KGHDR and CDR2 SFDVKD. CDR3 region: CATSDGADDEAFF. CDR3 DNA sequence: TGTGCCACCAGTGATGGGGCAGACGATGAAGCTTTCTTT.